This T cell receptor beta chain is from a study of T-cell memory formation after mild COVID-19. Study-level results: Clones contracting day 15 to 85 were balanced CD4/CD8; later expanders leaned CD4+. Pre-infection memory contained some responding clones, which suggested that cross-reactive memory had joined. Those CD4+ clones that contracted were mainly in CM and EM (CD8+ ones in EMRA).

As to this clonotype: The antigen remains unidentified.

The 5'RACE method, run with constant-segment primers, produced TCR alpha and TCR beta cDNA libraries (carrying sample barcodes and UMIs). A single record per CDR3 protein comes from TCRdb applying MiXCR to the 5' RACE reads. This table holds nearly 250,000 distinct CDR3 sequences, just over 15% found once. CDR3 size: 17 residues. V was pared by 4 bases and J by 2 bases, with 17 bases between. V and J are TRBV12-3 or TRBV12-4 and TRBJ1-4; no definite D call. Sequencing used PBMCs or a T cell subset sorted from them (not recorded which). The clonotype comes from an adult woman who had mild COVID-19 (a few samples of this study predate the infection). Cell type and time point are not known. The CDR3 nucleotides are TGTGCCAGCAGTTCCCAAATCGACGTGAGCACTAATGAAAAACTGTTTTTT. Translated: CASSSQIDVSTNEKLFF.